This T cell receptor beta chain was sequenced for a study of tumor and adjacent non-tumor tissue in lung cancer (dated by TCRdb to the late 2010s). For the study in its entirety: Of the cohort, 12 patients had adenocarcinoma, 2 had squamous cell carcinoma and 1 had small cell lung cancer. The roughly 15 patients were aged roughly 30 to 85 years, included ten or so men and 5 women, and had TNM stage I to III disease. The study compared bulk TCRbeta repertoires between lung tumor tissue and matched distant non-tumor lung tissue from 15 lung cancer patients. In total, sequencing yielded 125,075,908 productive TCRbeta reads, which works out to an average of about 4 million reads per sample. Around 30 paired specimens, one tumor and one normal lung sample per patient, were profiled by TCRbeta CDR3 sequencing.

Taken from cysteine to phenylalanine, the CDR3 has 15 residues. The DNA shown is the 45-base CDR3, in frame from base 1. V is reduced by 11 bases and J by 10 bases, leaving a spacing of 28 bases between them. The germline V gene encodes CDR1 SGHAT and CDR2 FQNNGV. RNA was isolated from bulk, unsorted tissue, and RNA quality was assessed with a NanoDrop ND-1000 and an Agilent 2100. For the normal lung samples, distant non-tumor tissue was collected more than 3 cm away from the tumor edge. All donors had newly diagnosed lung cancer, had not received prior chemotherapy, and were admitted for thoracic surgery in China between August and November 2014. Patients who had received previous radiotherapy or chemotherapy, or who had another concurrent cancer, were excluded from the study. Pieces of surgical tissue measuring about 1-2.1 cm3 were kept in RNAlater solution and held at -80 degrees C until needed.

The library was made by multiplex PCR. The run used an Illumina HiSeq 2500. TCRbeta libraries were built by three rounds of nested PCR using primers (Table S4), following protocols modified from ARM-PCR. Before sequencing, PCR products of 200-500 bp were cut from the gel and purified using the QIAquick gel extraction kit. The original pipeline was this. Reads were cleaned using Trimmomatic, were merged into complete CDR3 sequences using FLASH, and were assigned to V(D)J germline segments using MiTCR. VDJtools was used to compute clonal diversity as the inverse Simpson's index. In-frame sequences without a premature stop codon were defined as productive reads. TCRdb reprocessed the public reads (quality trimming at Q25 with fastp, clone calling with MiXCR) and kept in-frame beta chains. Under each unique CDR3 protein, matching rows form one entry showing the most common genes and DNA. None of the V and J calls come from the authors' own analysis; TCRdb made them. Recorded for this sample are 35,000 to 55,000 distinct CDR3 sequences; roughly 60% of them occurred a single time. Under 50% of the sample is in the top ten clones.

The paper's findings and limits, for the study overall: Tumor tissue showed significantly higher TCR diversity (inverse Simpson) than normal lung tissue, at about 400 vs 150 (P = 0.0075, Mann-Whitney U test). Younger patients had significantly higher TCR diversity, and higher tumor TCR diversity was associated with shorter overall and disease-free survival. A significantly larger cumulative share of the repertoire was made up by the top 100 clones in normal lung than in tumor tissue. Peripheral blood was not sequenced, so blood TCRbeta repertoires were not examined in the lung cancer patients of the study. With only around 15 patients in the cohort, the authors noted that larger samples and more detailed clinical data are needed. The methods do not name the sequencing platform or mention unique molecular identifiers.

In the case of this clonotype: Its target antigen remains unknown. No quality values exist for individual bases; no much larger clone is one base distant.

Sequenced input: distant non-tumor lung tissue. The TCR originated in a man aged 50 to 59 with non-small cell lung cancer. The V and J segments used are TRBV11-2 and TRBJ2-3; the D gene is perhaps TRBD1, from 5 matching bases. The nucleotide sequence is TGTGCCTGTAGCACCCCAGGGAATGTGGGCGATTCGCAGTATTTT. Its translation is CACSTPGNVGDSQYF.